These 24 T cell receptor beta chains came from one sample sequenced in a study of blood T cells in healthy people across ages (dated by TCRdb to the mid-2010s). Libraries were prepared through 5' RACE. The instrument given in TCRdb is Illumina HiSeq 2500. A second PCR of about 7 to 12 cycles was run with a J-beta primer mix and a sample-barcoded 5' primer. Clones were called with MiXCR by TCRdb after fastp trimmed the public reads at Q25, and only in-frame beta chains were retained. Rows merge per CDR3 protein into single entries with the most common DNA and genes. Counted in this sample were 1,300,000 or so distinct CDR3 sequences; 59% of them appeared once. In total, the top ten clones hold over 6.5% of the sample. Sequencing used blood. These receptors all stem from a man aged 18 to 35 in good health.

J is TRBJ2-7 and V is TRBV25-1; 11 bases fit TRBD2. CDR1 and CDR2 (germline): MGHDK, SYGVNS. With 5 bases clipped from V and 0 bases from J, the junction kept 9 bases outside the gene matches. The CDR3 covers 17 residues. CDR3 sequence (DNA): TGTGCCAGCAGTCTAGGGACTAGCGGCAGTAGCTCCTACGAGCAGTACTTC. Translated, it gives CASSLGTSGSSSYEQYF.

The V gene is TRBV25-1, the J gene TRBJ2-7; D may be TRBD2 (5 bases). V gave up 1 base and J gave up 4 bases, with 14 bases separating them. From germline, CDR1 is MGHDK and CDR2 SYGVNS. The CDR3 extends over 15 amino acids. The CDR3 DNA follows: TGTGCCAGCAGTGAATCTGGTGGGAGAACATACGAGCAGTACTTC. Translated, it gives CASSESGGRTYEQYF.

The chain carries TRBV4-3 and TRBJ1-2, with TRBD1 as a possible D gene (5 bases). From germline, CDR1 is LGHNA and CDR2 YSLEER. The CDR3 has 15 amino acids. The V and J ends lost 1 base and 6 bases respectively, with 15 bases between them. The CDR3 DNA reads TGCGCCAGCAGCCAAGCTCAGGGCAGTCCGGATGGCTACACCTTC. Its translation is CASSQAQGSPDGYTF.

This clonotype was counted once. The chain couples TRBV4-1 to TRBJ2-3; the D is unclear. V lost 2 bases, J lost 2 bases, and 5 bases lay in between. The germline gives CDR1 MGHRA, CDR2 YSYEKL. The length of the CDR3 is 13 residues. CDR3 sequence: CASSQSLTDTQYF. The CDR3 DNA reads TGCGCCAGCAGCCAATCCCTCACAGATACGCAGTATTTT.

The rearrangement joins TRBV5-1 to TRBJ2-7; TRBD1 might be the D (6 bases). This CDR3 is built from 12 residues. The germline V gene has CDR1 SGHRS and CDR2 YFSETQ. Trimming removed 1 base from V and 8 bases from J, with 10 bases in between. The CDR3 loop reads CASSLTTGKQYF. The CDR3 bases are TGCGCCAGCAGCTTGACCACAGGGAAGCAGTACTTC.

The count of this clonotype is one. The CDR3 is CATGKTGGGIQETQYF. Written as DNA, the CDR3 is TGTGCCACCGGAAAAACAGGGGGCGGAATCCAAGAGACCCAGTACTTC. This rearrangement joins TRBV10-3 to TRBJ2-5; 9 bases are shared with TRBD1. The junction had 13 bases not matched to a gene; V was cut back by 10 bases and J by 1 base. The length of the CDR3 is 16 residues. Germline V CDR1 and CDR2: ENHRY, SYGVKD.

The chain's CDR3 is CASYGGRSNYGYTF. The DNA of the CDR3 is TGTGCCAGCTATGGAGGGAGGTCCAACTATGGCTACACCTTC. The V call is TRBV9, the J call TRBJ1-2; D unclear. Germline CDR1 reads SGDLS; CDR2 reads YYNGEE. This CDR3 has 14 amino acids. V was shortened by 7 bases and J by 2 bases, with 15 bases between the two germline ends.

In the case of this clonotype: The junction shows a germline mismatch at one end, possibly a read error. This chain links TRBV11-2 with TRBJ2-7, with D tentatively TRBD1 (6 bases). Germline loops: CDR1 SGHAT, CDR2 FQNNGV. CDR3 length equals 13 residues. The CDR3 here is CTSTHTGSYEQYF. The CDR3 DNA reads TGTACCAGCACCCATACAGGGTCCTACGAGCAGTACTTC. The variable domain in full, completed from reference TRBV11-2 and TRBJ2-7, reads EAGVAQSPRYKIIEKRQSVAFWCNPISGHATLYWYQQILGQGPKLLIQFQNNGVVDDSQLPKDRFSAERLKGVDSTLKIQPAKLEDSAVYLCTSTHTGSYEQYFGPGTRLTVT.

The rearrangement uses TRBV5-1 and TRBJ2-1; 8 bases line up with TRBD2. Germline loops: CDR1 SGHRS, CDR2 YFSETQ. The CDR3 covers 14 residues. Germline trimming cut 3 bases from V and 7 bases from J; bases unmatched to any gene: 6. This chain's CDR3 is CASSSGLVLNEQFF. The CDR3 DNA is TGCGCCAGCAGCTCGGGACTAGTGTTGAATGAGCAGTTCTTC.

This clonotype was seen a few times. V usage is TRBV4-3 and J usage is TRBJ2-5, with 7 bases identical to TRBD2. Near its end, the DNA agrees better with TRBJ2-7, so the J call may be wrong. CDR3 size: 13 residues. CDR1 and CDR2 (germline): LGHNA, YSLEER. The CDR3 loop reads CASSDGTNYEQYF. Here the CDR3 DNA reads TGCGCCAGCAGCGACGGGACTAACTACGAGCAGTACTTC.

The CDR3 DNA reads as TGCAGTACCCACAAGAGAGACGGGGGGGCTGGTACGCAGTATTTT. It codes for CSTHKRDGGAGTQYF. The chain has TRBV20-1 and TRBJ2-3; 8 bases line up with TRBD2. Germline V gene data show CDR1 as DFQATT and CDR2 as SNEGSKA (reference sequence). The CDR3 contains 15 residues. Germline trimming cut 8 bases from V and 8 bases from J; bases unmatched to any gene: 18.

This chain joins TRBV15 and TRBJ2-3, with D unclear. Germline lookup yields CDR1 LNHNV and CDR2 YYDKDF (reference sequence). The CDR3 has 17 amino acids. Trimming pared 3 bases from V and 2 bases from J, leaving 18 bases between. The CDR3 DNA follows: TGTGCCACCAGCAGTGATCCTTTCCCCATGGACACAGATACGCAGTATTTT. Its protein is CATSSDPFPMDTDTQYF. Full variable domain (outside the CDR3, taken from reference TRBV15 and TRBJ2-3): DAMVIQNPRYQVTQFGKPVTLSCSQTLNHNVMYWYQQKSSQAPKLLFHYYDKDFNNEADTPDNFQSRRPNTSFCFLDIRSPGLGDTAMYLCATSSDPFPMDTDTQYFGPGTRLTVL.

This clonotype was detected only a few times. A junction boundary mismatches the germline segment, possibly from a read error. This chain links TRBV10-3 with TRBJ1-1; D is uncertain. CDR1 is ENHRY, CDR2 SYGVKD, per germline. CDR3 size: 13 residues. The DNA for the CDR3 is TGTGCCATCAGTGAGTCGTGGAACAGTGAAGCTTTCTTT. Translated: CAISESWNSEAFF.

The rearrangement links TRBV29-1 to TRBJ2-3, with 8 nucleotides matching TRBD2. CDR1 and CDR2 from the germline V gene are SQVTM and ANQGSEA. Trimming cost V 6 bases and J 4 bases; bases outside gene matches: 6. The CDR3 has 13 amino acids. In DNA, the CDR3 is TGCAGCGTGGGGACTAGATTGGCAGATACGCAGTATTTT. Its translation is CSVGTRLADTQYF.

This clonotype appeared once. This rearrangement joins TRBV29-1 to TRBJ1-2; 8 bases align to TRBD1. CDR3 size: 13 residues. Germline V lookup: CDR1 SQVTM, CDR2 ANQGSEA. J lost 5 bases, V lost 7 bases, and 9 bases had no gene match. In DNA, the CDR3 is TGCAGCGCCTACGGACAGGGTCAGTATGGCTACACCTTC. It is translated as CSAYGQGQYGYTF.

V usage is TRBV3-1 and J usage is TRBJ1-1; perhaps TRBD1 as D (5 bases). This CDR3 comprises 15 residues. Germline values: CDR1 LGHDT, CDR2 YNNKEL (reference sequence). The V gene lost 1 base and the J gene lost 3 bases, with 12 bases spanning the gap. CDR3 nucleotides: TGTGCCAGCAGCCAAGGGTGGGGGGTGGACACTGAAGCTTTCTTT. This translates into CASSQGWGVDTEAFF.

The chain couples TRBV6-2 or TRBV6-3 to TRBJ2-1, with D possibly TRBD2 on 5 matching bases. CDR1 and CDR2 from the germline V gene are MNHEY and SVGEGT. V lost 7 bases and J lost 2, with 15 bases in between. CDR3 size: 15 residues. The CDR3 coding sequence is TGTGCCAGCACCCTGAGATCGAGGGCCTACAATGAGCAGTTCTTC. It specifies CASTLRSRAYNEQFF.

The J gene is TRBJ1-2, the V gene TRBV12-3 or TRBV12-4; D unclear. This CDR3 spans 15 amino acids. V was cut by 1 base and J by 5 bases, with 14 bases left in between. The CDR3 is CASSLGGTYPYGYTF. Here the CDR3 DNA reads TGTGCCAGCAGTTTAGGGGGTACCTACCCTTATGGCTACACCTTC.

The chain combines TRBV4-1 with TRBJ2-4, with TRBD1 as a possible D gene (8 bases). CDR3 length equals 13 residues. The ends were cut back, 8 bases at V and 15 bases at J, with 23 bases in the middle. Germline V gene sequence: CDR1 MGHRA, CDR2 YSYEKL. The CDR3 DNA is TGCGCCAGCGGACCCGGGACAGGAGGGGGGGGGTACTTC. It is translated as CASGPGTGGGGYF.

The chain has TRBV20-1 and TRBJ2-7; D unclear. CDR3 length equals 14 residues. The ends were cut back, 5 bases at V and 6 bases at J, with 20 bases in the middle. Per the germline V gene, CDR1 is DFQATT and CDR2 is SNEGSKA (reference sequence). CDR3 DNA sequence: TGCAGTGCTCTGAAATCGACAAGCCCTAGCGAGCAGTACTTC. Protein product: CSALKSTSPSEQYF.

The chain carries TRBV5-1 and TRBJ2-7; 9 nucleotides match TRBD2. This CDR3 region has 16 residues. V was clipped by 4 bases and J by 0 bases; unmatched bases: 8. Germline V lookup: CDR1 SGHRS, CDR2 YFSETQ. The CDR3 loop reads CASSPRLAGISYEQYF. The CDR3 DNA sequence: TGCGCCAGCAGCCCCCGCCTAGCGGGGATCTCCTACGAGCAGTACTTC.

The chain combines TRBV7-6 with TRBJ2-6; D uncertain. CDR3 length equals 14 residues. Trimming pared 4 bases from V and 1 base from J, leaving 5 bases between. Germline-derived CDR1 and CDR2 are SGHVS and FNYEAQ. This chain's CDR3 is CASSSKSGANVLTF. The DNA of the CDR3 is TGTGCCAGCAGCTCTAAGTCTGGGGCCAACGTCCTGACTTTC. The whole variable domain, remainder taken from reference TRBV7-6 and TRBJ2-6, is GAGVSQSPRYKVTKRGQDVALRCDPISGHVSLYWYRQALGQGPEFLTYFNYEAQQDKSGLPNDRFSAERPEGSISTLTIQRTEQRDSAMYRCASSSKSGANVLTFGAGSRLTVL.

The chain's CDR3 is CSVSSGVSTGELFF. CDR3 DNA: TGCAGCGTTTCTAGCGGGGTCTCGACCGGGGAGCTGTTTTTT. The chain employs TRBV29-1 and TRBJ2-2; 9 bases match TRBD2. Germline V gene lookup returns CDR1 SQVTM and CDR2 ANQGSEA. The CDR3 extends over 14 amino acids. Losses at the gene ends were 5 bases for V and 5 bases for J; bases not matched to a gene: 6.

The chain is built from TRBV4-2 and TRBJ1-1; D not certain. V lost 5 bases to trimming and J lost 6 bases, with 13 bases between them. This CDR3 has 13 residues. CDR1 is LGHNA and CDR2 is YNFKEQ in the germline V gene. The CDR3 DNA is TGTGCCAGCAGCGCCCAAGACGGCTCTGAAGCTTTCTTT. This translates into CASSAQDGSEAFF.